The 19 T cell receptor beta chains reported below all come from one sample, sequenced in a study of T cells in Graves' hyperthyroidism and ophthalmopathy. TCR beta CDR3 regions were amplified from RNA transcripts. RT-PCR in the first round (using the HTBI primer set) targeted the TCR CDR3. In TCRdb, the multiplex PCR reads were re-called with MiXCR into one record per CDR3 protein. The profile shows nearly 750,000 distinct CDR3 sequences, over 35% of them singletons. Sequences were obtained from blood. Receptors originate from a woman between 35 and 50 years old with Graves' hyperthyroidism.

This clonotype was observed at least ten times. This chain joins TRBV19 and TRBJ1-1; D not resolved. This CDR3 spans 13 amino acids. Trimming took off 6 bases at V and 4 bases at J, with 12 bases between the two ends. Germline loops: CDR1 LNHDA, CDR2 SQIVND (reference sequence). In DNA, the CDR3 is TGTGCCAGTAGCAATGGGCGCGGCACTGAAGCTTTCTTT. Translating gives CASSNGRGTEAFF.

Notes on this clonotype: It may be a read error: a sequence one base away is much more abundant. V and J are TRBV7-2 and TRBJ1-3; D gene uncertain. Germline assignment: CDR1 SGHTA and CDR2 FQGNSA. V lost 4 bases, J lost 0 bases, and 13 bases lay in between. The CDR3 spans 16 residues. The CDR3 is CASSSGDPVSGNTIYF. CDR3 nucleotides: TGTGCCAGCAGCTCCGGGGATCCAGTCTCTGGAAACACCATATATTTT.

This chain links TRBV11-2 with TRBJ2-2; 11 bases line up with TRBD2. The CDR3 length is 18 residues. The trim removed 10 bases at V and 0 bases at J, leaving 13 bases unmatched. Germline V gene lookup returns CDR1 SGHAT and CDR2 FQNNGV. The CDR3 bases are TGTGCCACACGGCGAGGGGGGACTAGCGGTGCGAACACCGGGGAGCTGTTTTTT. It specifies CATRRGGTSGANTGELFF.

A note on this clonotype: A much bigger clone sits one base away, suggesting this may be a read error. The J gene is TRBJ1-2, the V gene TRBV12-3 or TRBV12-4; 7 bases agree with TRBD1. CDR3 length: 14 residues. The trim removed 4 bases at V and 4 bases at J, leaving 6 bases unmatched. The CDR3, as DNA: TGTGCCAGCAGTTACAGGGACAGCGTCTATGGCTACACCTTC. The encoded protein is CASSYRDSVYGYTF.

This clonotype occurred many times. The chain recombines TRBV27 with TRBJ2-5, with 11 bases that match TRBD1. From germline, CDR1 is MNHEY and CDR2 SMNVEV (reference sequence). Trimming removed 4 bases from V and 4 bases from J; junction bases left unmatched: 5. The CDR3 runs to 15 residues. The CDR3 DNA reads as TGTGCCAGCAGTTACTGGACAGGGGGCATAGAGACCCAGTACTTC. This codes for CASSYWTGGIETQYF.

This clonotype was found many times. V gene TRBV2 combines with J gene TRBJ1-5; no firm D call. Germline CDR1 SNHLY, CDR2 FYNNEI. The V gene lost 7 bases and the J gene lost 3 bases, with 10 bases spanning the gap. The length of the CDR3 is 13 residues. CDR3 coding DNA: TGTGCCAGCATCGGCCATGTCAATCAGCCCCAGCATTTT. Translated, it gives CASIGHVNQPQHF.

This clonotype was detected only a few times. This chain joins TRBV6-5 and TRBJ1-3, with 8 positions matching TRBD1. Trimming at V came to 2 bases and at J to 0 bases, leaving 12 bases not matched to a gene. The CDR3 length is 19 residues. Germline lookup yields CDR1 MNHEY and CDR2 SVGAGI. In DNA form, the CDR3 reads TGTGCCAGCAGTTACAGTAGGACAGGGTCCGCTCTCTCTGGAAACACCATATATTTT. Its translation: CASSYSRTGSALSGNTIYF.

This chain links TRBV24-1 with TRBJ1-4; no clear D gene. Germline CDR1 is KGHDR and CDR2 is SFDVKD. Trimming removed 11 bases at V and 0 bases at J, with 15 bases between. The CDR3 totals 15 residues. The CDR3 DNA is TGTGCCAGCACCCGCTCGAAACCAACTAATGAAAAACTGTTTTTT. Translation: CASTRSKPTNEKLFF.

The chain's CDR3 is CASSRTGTSGYTF. The CDR3 DNA reads as TGTGCCAGCAGCCGAACCGGGACTAGCGGCTACACCTTC. The chain uses TRBV7-9 and TRBJ1-2; TRBD1 is a possible D gene (5 bases). V lost 5 bases and J 8 bases, leaving 15 bases between the germline ends. Germline CDR1 reads SEHNR; CDR2 reads FQNEAQ (reference sequence). This CDR3 is 13 amino acids long.

This sequence joins TRBV29-1 and TRBJ1-2, with TRBD1 matching 8 bases. This CDR3 is 11 amino acids long. J lost 8 bases, V lost 8 bases, and 7 bases had no gene match. CDR1 and CDR2 from the germline V gene are SQVTM and ANQGSEA. The DNA of the CDR3 is TGCAGCTCGTCAGACAGGGGAGGCTACACCTTC. Protein product: CSSSDRGGYTF.

There are a few counts of this clonotype. The V and J genes are TRBV15 and TRBJ1-2, with a weak D call TRBD1 (5 bases). The CDR3 is 13 amino acids. Germline V lookup: CDR1 LNHNV, CDR2 YYDKDF (reference sequence). Trimming took 4 bases from V and 2 from J, leaving 8 bases between them. DNA for the CDR3: TGTGCCACCAGCAAAGACAGAAACTATGGCTACACCTTC. This encodes CATSKDRNYGYTF.

This chain links TRBV6-9 with TRBJ1-1; D not resolved. This CDR3 is built from 14 residues. Trimming left V 4 bases short and J 1 base short, with 10 bases between. CDR1 is MNHGY and CDR2 is SVAAGI in the germline V gene. CDR3 DNA: TGTGCCAGCAGTTTATTGGAGGGGAACACTGAAGCTTTCTTT. Its translation is CASSLLEGNTEAFF.

For this clonotype: Compared with germline, one end of the junction differs, possibly owing to a read error. This chain links TRBV10-3 with TRBJ1-2; no firm D call. The CDR3 runs to 14 residues. Germline V gene sequence: CDR1 ENHRY, CDR2 SYGVKD. The CDR3 region is CASSAAATNYGYTF. In nucleotides, the CDR3 is TGTGCCAGCAGTGCGGCTGCCACCAACTATGGCTACACCTTC.

CDR3 DNA sequence: TGTGCCAGCAGCTGGGGACTTAGTGAAGCTTTCTTT. Translating it yields CASSWGLSEAFF. This sequence joins TRBV5-6 and TRBJ1-1; a weak D match, TRBD1 (5 bases). Trimming shortened V by 3 bases and J by 7 bases, and 10 bases separated the two germline ends. The CDR3 is 12 residues long. Germline CDR1 and CDR2: SGHDT and YYEEEE.

This clonotype has just a few counts. This chain uses TRBV7-2 with TRBJ1-5; tentative D call: TRBD1 (5 bases). This CDR3 spans 15 amino acids. The germline V and J ends were trimmed by 1 base and 3 bases, with 10 bases remaining between them. The germline V gene has CDR1 SGHTA and CDR2 FQGNSA. CDR3 sequence reads: CASSLGGGTNQPQHF. CDR3 in DNA: TGTGCCAGCAGCTTAGGGGGGGGAACCAATCAGCCCCAGCATTTT. The variable domain in full, with the rest retrieved from reference TRBV7-2 and TRBJ1-5, is GAGVSQSPSNKVTEKGKDVELRCDPISGHTALYWYRQSLGQGLEFLIYFQGNSAPDKSGLPSDRFSAERTGGSVSTLTIQRTQQEDSAVYLCASSLGGGTNQPQHFGDGTRLSIL.

Remarks on this clonotype: A junction end diverges from the germline sequence, so it may reflect a read error. This chain's CDR3 is CANSQAGGVGTQYF. CDR3 DNA: TGTGCCAACAGCCAAGCGGGGGGCGTAGGGACCCAGTACTTC. The chain uses TRBV7-3 and TRBJ2-5; 9 bases line up with TRBD2. The CDR3 loop spans 14 amino acids. Germline V CDR1 and CDR2: SGHTA, FQGTGA.

This clonotype was observed many times. This rearrangement joins TRBV19 to TRBJ1-3; D not resolved. Trimming pared 7 bases from V and 0 bases from J, leaving 7 bases between. This CDR3 is 13 amino acids long. Germline V CDR1 and CDR2: LNHDA, SQIVND (reference sequence). CDR3 protein: CASTFSSGNTIYF. The CDR3 nucleotides read TGTGCCAGTACGTTCAGCTCTGGAAACACCATATATTTT.

The V and J genes are TRBV6-5 and TRBJ1-4; D might be TRBD1 (5 bases). This CDR3 contains 15 residues. Per the germline V gene, CDR1 is MNHEY and CDR2 is SVGAGI. The V end lost 5 bases, the J end lost 3 bases, and 13 bases lay between the germline ends. The CDR3 DNA reads TGTGCCAGCAGTCTAGTCTCGGGGGCTAATGAAAAACTGTTTTTT. It encodes CASSLVSGANEKLFF.

Comment on this clonotype: A much larger clone is a single base away; this may be a read error. V gene TRBV5-4 combines with J gene TRBJ2-5; TRBD1 aligns across 10 bases. From germline, CDR1 is SGHNT and CDR2 YYREEE (reference sequence). CDR3 length: 15 residues. In DNA form, the CDR3 reads TGCGCCAGCAGCCGTGGGACAGGGGTAACGGAGACCCAGTGCTTC. Its translation: CASSRGTGVTETQCF.